This T cell receptor (beta chain) was captured in a study of shared clonotypes between healthy human individuals. Study-level results: Across a few donors, naive CD4 shared around 5%, naive CD8 more than 3%, memory CD4 about 2.5%, memory CD8 more than 0.35%.

The authors ran the assay at deep level. Libraries were prepared by immunoSEQ multiplex PCR; TCRdb keeps only in-frame clonotypes and omits some of them. The sample includes about 230,000 clones, just over 65% seen only once; the top ten take over 8.5%. Turning to this clone: Its antigen is not identified.

Germline CDR1 is SGHRS and CDR2 is YFSETQ. V was clipped by 1 base and J by 2 bases, with 6 bases between them. The CDR3 consists of 14 residues. The receptor was derived from a man aged 25-45 years in good health. This rearrangement joins TRBV5-1 to TRBJ2-2; D not certain. The sample comprised memory CD4+ T cells sorted from blood. Subset here: CD45RA-negative fraction. For the CDR3, the DNA is TGCGCCAGCAGCTTGTTTTCCAACACCGGGGAGCTGTTTTTT. As protein: CASSLFSNTGELFF. Full variable domain (remainder filled in from reference TRBV5-1 and TRBJ2-2): KAGVTQTPRYLIKTRGQQVTLSCSPISGHRSVSWYQQTPGQGLQFLFEYFSETQRNKGNFPGRFSGRQFSNSRSEMNVSTLELGDSALYLCASSLFSNTGELFFGEGSRLTVL.